This paragraph covers one T cell receptor (beta chain) sequence. This sample is part of a study of blood T cell repertoires in COVID-19. Assay: immunoSEQ multiplex PCR; the TCRdb copy retains only in-frame clones and omits some. The sample records around 80,000 clones, roughly 80% being singletons. Germline V gives CDR1 SEHNR, CDR2 FQNEAQ (reference sequence). The CDR3 spans 13 residues. The V segment lost 4 bases and the J segment 8 bases; nucleotides outside the gene matches: 5. The sequencing sample was made of peripheral blood. This sequence joins TRBV7-9 and TRBJ2-4; 7 positions agree with TRBD1. The receptor comes from an elderly man with acute or convalescent COVID-19. The CDR3 DNA is TGTGCCAGCAGCTACAGGGGAAGGGACATTCAGTACTTC. Translated, it gives CASSYRGRDIQYF.